The 24 T cell receptor beta chains reported below all come from one sample, sequenced in a study of blood T cells in healthy people across ages. The second PCR ran about 6 to 12 cycles with a sample-barcoded 5' primer and J-beta primers. One entry per CDR3 protein results from TCRdb running MiXCR on the 5' RACE reads. The profile shows hundreds of thousands of distinct CDR3 sequences, roughly 50% of them singletons. Source material: blood. The receptors were sampled from a man in his sixties in good health.

In this sample, this clonotype turned up a few times. The rearrangement links TRBV29-1 to TRBJ2-6; D is ambiguous. Trimming shortened V by 6 bases and J by 1 base, and 7 bases separated the two germline ends. CDR1 SQVTM and CDR2 ANQGSEA come from the germline V gene. This CDR3 is built from 13 residues. The CDR3 DNA sequence: TGCAGCGTAAAGGAGTCTGGGGCCAACGTCCTGACTTTC. This codes for CSVKESGANVLTF.

This clonotype occurred many times. The V call is TRBV6-6, the J call TRBJ2-2; 7 nucleotides match TRBD1. CDR3 size: 15 residues. Germline assignment: CDR1 MNHNY and CDR2 SVGAGI (reference sequence). V gave up 2 bases and J gave up 4 bases; unmatched junction bases: 4. CDR3 nucleotides: TGTGCCAGCAGTTACGGGCAGGGGGTCACCGGGGAGCTGTTTTTT. It encodes CASSYGQGVTGELFF.

V and J are TRBV12-3 or TRBV12-4 and TRBJ2-7; 8 nucleotides align to TRBD1. The CDR3 has 14 amino acids. V dropped 3 bases and J dropped 7; count of bases not matched to a gene: 8. CDR3 in DNA: TGTGCCAGCAGTTTTGGACAGGGAATTGGTGAGCAGTACTTC. Its protein is CASSFGQGIGEQYF.

The rearrangement joins TRBV6-5 to TRBJ1-1; a possible D gene is TRBD1 (6 bases). Per germline, CDR1 MNHEY and CDR2 SVGAGI. The ends were cut back, 2 bases at V and 0 bases at J, with 10 bases in the middle. This CDR3 has 15 amino acids. CDR3 sequence (DNA): TGTGCCAGCAGTTACGGGAGGGGGATGAACACTGAAGCTTTCTTT. It translates to CASSYGRGMNTEAFF.

This clonotype showed up just once. Its ends do not fully match the called genes, so a read error is possible. V gene TRBV4-2 combines with J gene TRBJ2-7, with TRBD1 matching 8 bases. The CDR3 totals 15 residues. In germline, CDR1 is LGHNA, CDR2 YNFKEQ. The CDR3 is CASSQEDRVTYERYF. DNA of the CDR3: TGTGCCAGCAGCCAGGAGGACAGGGTTACCTACGAGCGGTACTTC.

The chain joins TRBV20-1 to TRBJ2-3, with D unresolved. The germline CDR1 and CDR2 sequences are DFQATT and SNEGSKA (reference sequence). Trimming pared 5 bases from V and 2 bases from J, leaving 14 bases between. This CDR3 comprises 14 residues. The CDR3 DNA reads as TGCAGTGCTCCAGGACGCTTTGCCACAGATACGCAGTATTTT. It encodes CSAPGRFATDTQYF.

This chain links TRBV12-5 with TRBJ2-7, with 8 positions matching TRBD1. After removal of 0 bases from V and 2 bases from J, the junction contained 6 bases not matched to a gene. This CDR3 is built from 16 residues. In germline, CDR1 is LGHNT, CDR2 FRNRAP. CDR3 region: CASGLVLGQEPYEQYF. Here the CDR3 DNA reads TGTGCTAGTGGTTTGGTACTGGGACAGGAGCCCTACGAGCAGTACTTC.

The sample holds a few counts of this clonotype. The chain has TRBV7-9 and TRBJ2-1, with D uncertain. Trimming cost V 5 bases and J 0 bases, with 14 bases left between them. The CDR3 runs to 16 residues. Germline CDR1 SEHNR, CDR2 FQNEAQ (reference sequence). The CDR3 DNA is TGTGCCAGCAGCCCCCGGGCCCCGAGCTCCTACAATGAGCAGTTCTTC. Amino acids: CASSPRAPSSYNEQFF. Full variable domain (missing parts from reference TRBV7-9 and TRBJ2-1): DTGVSQNPRHKITKRGQNVTFRCDPISEHNRLYWYRQTLGQGPEFLTYFQNEAQLEKSRLLSDRFSAERPKGSFSTLEIQRTEQGDSAMYLCASSPRAPSSYNEQFFGPGTRLTVL.

This chain uses TRBV2 with TRBJ1-2; no reliable D call. V was cut by 11 bases and J by 2 bases, with 9 bases left in between. The germline gives CDR1 SNHLY, CDR2 FYNNEI. This CDR3 region has 11 residues. The DNA of the CDR3 is TGTGCCGGGAAGACAAACTATGGCTACACCTTC. Encoded protein: CAGKTNYGYTF.

The chain employs TRBV12-3 or TRBV12-4 and TRBJ2-5; 8 nucleotides match TRBD1. V shed 6 bases and J 5 bases; nucleotides not matched to a gene: 8. The CDR3 runs to 14 residues. The CDR3 DNA reads TGTGCCAGCAGGACCACAGGGGGTCGGGAGACCCAGTACTTC. Translated, it gives CASRTTGGRETQYF.

The chain carries TRBV11-2 and TRBJ1-5; TRBD1 matches 8 bases. The ends lost 1 base at V and 6 bases at J; junction bases unmatched: 5. Germline V lookup: CDR1 SGHAT, CDR2 FQNNGV. This CDR3 has 15 amino acids. In nucleotides, the CDR3 is TGTGCCAGCAGCTTAGGCAGGGGGCCCCGTCAGCCCCAGCATTTT. Amino acids: CASSLGRGPRQPQHF.

In its sample, this clonotype was seen once. The J gene is TRBJ2-2, the V gene TRBV20-1; perhaps D is TRBD1 or TRBD2 (5 bases each). CDR1 is DFQATT and CDR2 is SNEGSKA in the germline V gene (reference sequence). V was trimmed by 0 bases and J by 2 bases, leaving 10 bases between them. The CDR3 extends over 15 amino acids. The CDR3 DNA reads as TGCAGTGCTAGAGAGGGGGTCGTAAACACCGGGGAGCTGTTTTTT. Amino acids: CSAREGVVNTGELFF.

The chain couples TRBV5-1 to TRBJ2-4, with a weak D call TRBD1 (6 bases). The DNA end favors TRBJ2-7, so the J call may be wrong. From germline, CDR1 is SGHRS and CDR2 YFSETQ. The CDR3 is 12 amino acids. The CDR3 coding sequence is TGCGCCAGCAGCACGGACAGTTCCGAGCAGTACTTC. This translates into CASSTDSSEQYF.

V is TRBV7-2 and J is TRBJ2-7; D is uncertain. This CDR3 spans 12 amino acids. CDR1 and CDR2 from the germline V gene are SGHTA and FQGNSA. The CDR3 reads CVRFLDPPEQYF. CDR3 coding DNA: TGTGTCAGATTTCTTGACCCGCCCGAGCAGTACTTC.

The V call is TRBV6-5, the J call TRBJ1-2; a weak D match, TRBD1 (5 bases). The V and J ends lost 7 bases and 6 bases respectively, with 18 bases between them. Germline CDR1 is MNHEY and CDR2 is SVGAGI. This CDR3 contains 14 residues. Here the CDR3 reads CASTLTQGGHGYTF. Written as DNA, the CDR3 is TGTGCCAGCACCTTAACTCAGGGAGGGCATGGCTACACCTTC.

This rearrangement joins TRBV5-4 to TRBJ2-7; a possible D gene is TRBD1 (7 bases). V lost 3 bases, J lost 0 bases, and 13 bases lay in between. The CDR3 extends over 15 amino acids. Germline V CDR1 and CDR2: SGHNT, YYREEE (reference sequence). This CDR3 reads CASSSGDRSSYEQYF. CDR3 coding DNA: TGTGCCAGCAGCTCGGGGGACAGAAGCTCCTACGAGCAGTACTTC.

The chain combines TRBV28 with TRBJ2-7, with D possibly TRBD1 on 6 matching bases. The CDR3 is 12 amino acids. V lost 8 bases and J 1 base, leaving 9 bases between the germline ends. Germline CDR1 and CDR2: MDHEN and SYDVKM. The DNA for the CDR3 is TGTGCCAGCGGGGACACATCCTACGAGCAGTACTTC. Protein product: CASGDTSYEQYF.

The chain recombines TRBV10-3 with TRBJ2-5; 8 nucleotides agree with TRBD1. Germline V gene lookup returns CDR1 ENHRY and CDR2 SYGVKD. The CDR3 has 13 residues. Trimming removed 7 bases from V and 5 bases from J; junction bases left unmatched: 6. The chain's CDR3 is CAITSDRGETQYF. The CDR3 DNA follows: TGTGCCATCACCTCTGACAGGGGTGAGACCCAGTACTTC.

V usage is TRBV6-1 and J usage is TRBJ2-7; 9 bases fit TRBD2. J lost 3 bases, V lost 8 bases, and 8 bases had no gene match. The CDR3 loop spans 14 amino acids. Germline V gene lookup returns CDR1 MNHNS and CDR2 SASEGT. The CDR3 DNA reads TGTGCCAGCGCGACTAGCGGTTATCGCTACGAGCAGTACTTC. Protein: CASATSGYRYEQYF.

The genes are TRBV18 and TRBJ2-5; D remains ambiguous. The tail of the sequence fits TRBJ2-7 better, so the J call may be wrong. The CDR3 has 12 amino acids. Germline-derived CDR1 and CDR2 are KGHSH and LQKENI. The CDR3 loop is CASSPGVGEQYF. CDR3 nucleotide sequence: TGTGCCAGCTCACCAGGGGTTGGCGAGCAGTACTTC.

The rearrangement links TRBV20-1 to TRBJ1-6; D possibly corresponds to TRBD1 (5 bases). The CDR3 contains 12 residues. Germline CDR1 DFQATT, CDR2 SNEGSKA (reference sequence). The V and J ends lost 0 bases and 10 bases respectively, with 7 bases between them. As DNA, the CDR3 is TGCAGTGCTAGAGATCGGACATCACCCCTCCACTTT. It is translated as CSARDRTSPLHF.

The genes are TRBV4-2 and TRBJ1-2; D remains unclear. CDR3 size: 16 residues. Germline assignment: CDR1 LGHNA and CDR2 YNFKEQ. Trimming took off 3 bases at V and 0 bases at J, with 14 bases between the two ends. The CDR3 spells CASSQPAASANYGYTF. CDR3 sequence (DNA): TGTGCCAGCAGCCAGCCCGCGGCGTCGGCTAACTATGGCTACACCTTC.

In this sample, this clonotype turned up a few times. The chain recombines TRBV10-1 with TRBJ2-1; 8 bases agree with TRBD2. J was trimmed by 8 bases and V by 3 bases; bases with no gene match: 6. The CDR3 totals 14 residues. Germline CDR1 and CDR2: WNHNN and SYGVQD (reference sequence). As DNA, the CDR3 is TGCGCCAGCAGTGAAAGCGGGGGATGGGATGAGCAGTTCTTC. As protein: CASSESGGWDEQFF.

This rearrangement joins TRBV6-5 to TRBJ2-7; TRBD2 agrees at 8 bases. The V gene end was trimmed by 4 bases and the J gene end by 2 bases; junction bases not matched to a gene: 13. The CDR3 is 17 residues long. The germline gives CDR1 MNHEY, CDR2 SVGAGI. CDR3 amino acids: CASSSVLRTSRTYEQYF. CDR3 in DNA: TGTGCCAGCAGTTCAGTCCTACGGACTAGCCGCACCTACGAGCAGTACTTC.